This T cell receptor (beta chain) was identified during a study of blood T cells in healthy people across ages. As for the study in general: Researchers report that template switching captured about one barcoded beta molecule per two T cells.

Germline-derived CDR1 and CDR2 are MNHEY and SVGEGT. The CDR3 is 14 amino acids. A note on this clonotype: The junction does not match germline at one end; this may be a read error.

Next came a second PCR, run for about 7 to 11 cycles, which used a sample-barcoded 5' primer along with a J-beta primer mix. TCRdb passed the 5' RACE reads through MiXCR, listing each CDR3 protein once. Here the sample spans roughly 800,000 distinct CDR3 sequences, nearly 60% being singletons. This receptor was obtained from a man younger than 45 in good health. Sequences were obtained from blood. This sequence joins TRBV6-2 or TRBV6-3 and TRBJ2-7, with no clear D. CDR3 in amino acids: CAGSAGLISSEQYF. CDR3 sequence (DNA): TGTGCCGGCAGTGCCGGGCTTATTTCGAGCGAGCAGTACTTC.